One sample yielded the 21 T cell receptor beta chains listed below, sequenced in a study of blood T cell repertoires in COVID-19. Clones were sequenced by immunoSEQ multiplex PCR, and TCRdb holds only the in-frame ones, with some missing. This table holds 110,000 or so clones, roughly 82% found once. The sequenced sample was peripheral blood. All receptors derive from an elderly woman with active or convalescent COVID-19.

The chain couples TRBV7-9 to TRBJ1-4; D perhaps matches TRBD1 (5 bases). The CDR3 covers 16 residues. From germline, CDR1 is SEHNR and CDR2 FQNEAQ (reference sequence). With 5 bases removed from V and 8 bases from J, the gap between germline ends came to 21 bases. For the CDR3, the DNA is TGTGCCAGCAGCCGGACACGGGCATACGAGGAGGAAAAACTGTTTTTT. Protein sequence: CASSRTRAYEEEKLFF.

The chain combines TRBV5-4 with TRBJ2-3; D might be TRBD2 (6 bases). Trimming took 3 bases from V and 3 from J, leaving 11 bases between them. CDR3 length: 14 residues. From germline, CDR1 is SGHNT and CDR2 YYREEE (reference sequence). For the CDR3, the DNA is TGTGCCAGCAGCTACGGGAGTAGGACAGATACGCAGTATTTT. Protein product: CASSYGSRTDTQYF.

J is TRBJ1-6 and V is TRBV7-9; no clear D gene. The CDR3 is 13 amino acids. Germline loops: CDR1 SEHNR, CDR2 FQNEAQ (reference sequence). V was clipped by 1 base and J by 7 bases, with 5 bases between them. CDR3 amino acids: CASSLERNSPLHF. The CDR3 DNA reads as TGTGCCAGCAGCTTAGAGAGGAATTCACCCCTCCACTTT.

The chain uses TRBV5-1 and TRBJ1-4, with 10 bases aligning to TRBD1. There are 12 residues in the CDR3. Unmatched junction bases numbered 2, after V lost 2 bases and J lost 13 bases. CDR1 SGHRS and CDR2 YFSETQ come from the germline V gene. CDR3 nucleotide sequence: TGCGCCAGCAGCTTAGACAGGGGGCGACTGTTTTTT. Its translation: CASSLDRGRLFF.

The V and J genes are TRBV28 and TRBJ1-1; D gene uncertain. The CDR3 contains 11 residues. The germline CDR1 and CDR2 sequences are MDHEN and SYDVKM. The germline V and J ends were trimmed by 7 bases and 3 bases, with 6 bases remaining between them. CDR3 coding DNA: TGTGCCAGCACCAGGTACACTGAAGCTTTCTTT. Translated, it gives CASTRYTEAFF.

This clone was observed a single time. V gene TRBV7-8 combines with J gene TRBJ1-3, with D hard to call. This CDR3 is 15 amino acids long. Germline V gene sequence: CDR1 SGHVS, CDR2 FQNEAQ. The V end was cut by 4 bases, the J end by 1 base, with 11 bases between. The CDR3 DNA follows: TGTGCCAGCAGCTCTTTAGACTTTTCTGGAAACACCATATATTTT. Amino acid sequence: CASSSLDFSGNTIYF.

This clone was recorded a few times. J is TRBJ1-1 and V is TRBV29-1; tentatively, D is TRBD1 (5 bases). CDR1 SQVTM and CDR2 ANQGSEA come from the germline V gene. Trimming shortened V by 3 bases and J by 0 bases, and 8 bases separated the two germline ends. CDR3 length: 13 residues. CDR3 sequence: CSVDQGMNTEAFF. CDR3 sequence (DNA): TGCAGCGTTGATCAGGGCATGAACACTGAAGCTTTCTTT.

For the CDR3, the DNA is TGTGCCAGCAGCCGTAACAGGGTCCAAGAGACCCAGTACTTC. It encodes CASSRNRVQETQYF. The rearrangement joins TRBV27 to TRBJ2-5; maybe TRBD1 (6 bases). This CDR3 has 14 amino acids. Germline V gives CDR1 MNHEY, CDR2 SMNVEV (reference sequence). Deletions cut 6 bases from V and 1 base from J, with 12 bases between.

V and J are TRBV28 and TRBJ1-1; D remains ambiguous. The ends were cut back, 3 bases at V and 7 bases at J, with 6 bases in the middle. The CDR3 is 11 residues long. Germline V gives CDR1 MDHEN, CDR2 SYDVKM. CDR3 bases: TGTGCCAGCAGTTTCCGGTATGAAGCTTTCTTT. This encodes CASSFRYEAFF.

This chain joins TRBV3-1 (or the pseudogene TRBV3-2) and TRBJ2-1, with TRBD2 identical over 14 bases. CDR1 and CDR2 (germline): LGHDT, YNNKEL (reference sequence). This CDR3 region has 19 residues. With V trimmed by 5 bases and J by 2 bases, 11 bases remained unmatched. The CDR3 here is CASSGNGTSGRRAYNEQFF. The CDR3 region has the DNA TGTGCCAGCAGCGGCAACGGGACTAGCGGGAGAAGGGCCTACAATGAGCAGTTCTTC.

This chain joins TRBV7-8 and TRBJ1-5; D call uncertain. Trimming removed 5 bases at V and 6 bases at J, with 11 bases between. The CDR3 totals 13 residues. Germline loops: CDR1 SGHVS, CDR2 FQNEAQ. The CDR3: CASSGNAGQPQHF. Here the CDR3 DNA reads TGTGCCAGCAGCGGCAATGCGGGTCAGCCCCAGCATTTT.

The chain carries TRBV7-2 and TRBJ1-5, with D possibly being TRBD1 (6 bases). Germline V lookup: CDR1 SGHTA, CDR2 FQGNSA. Trimming took 5 bases from V and 3 from J, leaving 17 bases between them. The CDR3 is 16 amino acids. CDR3 loop: CASSPRGGSVNQPQHF. CDR3 bases: TGTGCCAGCAGCCCGAGGGGGGGCAGCGTCAATCAGCCCCAGCATTTT.

V gene TRBV3-1 (or the pseudogene TRBV3-2) combines with J gene TRBJ2-5; possible D gene TRBD1, 5 bases. Germline V gene lookup returns CDR1 LGHDT and CDR2 YNNKEL (reference sequence). V lost 6 bases to trimming and J lost 2 bases, with 7 bases between them. The CDR3 extends over 12 amino acids. The CDR3 loop reads CASRRQQETQYF. CDR3 DNA sequence: TGTGCCAGCAGGAGACAGCAAGAGACCCAGTACTTC.

The chain carries TRBV29-1 and TRBJ1-5; D is undetermined. The ends were cut back, 5 bases at V and 5 bases at J, with 10 bases in the middle. Germline CDR1 and CDR2: SQVTM and ANQGSEA. CDR3 length: 12 residues. The CDR3, as DNA: TGCAGCGTTTTGAGCTCCGATCAGCCCCAGCATTTT. As protein: CSVLSSDQPQHF.

The chain links TRBV3-1 (or the pseudogene TRBV3-2) to TRBJ1-5, with 10 nucleotides matching TRBD1. This CDR3 spans 15 amino acids. Germline CDR1 reads LGHDT; CDR2 reads YNNKEL (reference sequence). J gave up 7 bases and V 1 base, and 4 bases lay outside the gene matches. CDR3 in amino acids: CASSQGGQGRQPQHF. Written as DNA, the CDR3 is TGTGCCAGCAGCCAAGGGGGACAGGGGAGACAGCCCCAGCATTTT.

V and J are TRBV7-6 and TRBJ2-2; 7 bases line up with TRBD1. This CDR3 is 15 amino acids long. Germline V CDR1 and CDR2: SGHVS, FNYEAQ. Losses at the gene ends were 5 bases for V and 0 bases for J; bases not matched to a gene: 3. Here the CDR3 DNA reads TGTGCCAGCAGCAAAGGACAGGCGAACACCGGGGAGCTGTTTTTT. Protein: CASSKGQANTGELFF.

The V call is TRBV6-5, the J call TRBJ1-1; the D is unclear. Germline CDR1 reads MNHEY; CDR2 reads SVGAGI. The CDR3 is made up of 14 amino acids. Trimming took 4 bases from V and 4 from J, leaving 13 bases between them. The CDR3, as DNA: TGTGCCAGCAGTTTACGCCGGGAGATCACTGAAGCTTTCTTT. The encoded protein is CASSLRREITEAFF.

The genes are TRBV5-4 and TRBJ1-5; no clear D gene. The CDR3 contains 13 residues. The V gene's germline CDR1 is SGHNT and CDR2 YYREEE (reference sequence). Trimming took 2 bases from V and 0 from J, leaving 3 bases between them. The CDR3 loop reads CASSFGSNQPQHF. The CDR3 DNA reads as TGTGCCAGCAGCTTCGGTAGCAATCAGCCCCAGCATTTT. The full variable domain, in which reference TRBV5-4 and TRBJ1-5 provide the parts outside the CDR3, is ETGVTQSPTHLIKTRGQQVTLRCSSQSGHNTVSWYQQALGQGPQFIFQYYREEENGRGNFPPRFSGLQFPNYSSELNVNALELDDSALYLCASSFGSNQPQHFGDGTRLSIL.

The rearrangement uses TRBV29-1 and TRBJ1-4; TRBD1 matches 7 bases. The V gene end was trimmed by 7 bases and the J gene end by 4 bases; junction bases not matched to a gene: 6. The CDR3 totals 13 residues. Germline loops: CDR1 SQVTM, CDR2 ANQGSEA. The CDR3 sequence is CSAKTGSNEKLFF. CDR3 coding DNA: TGCAGCGCAAAGACAGGGAGTAATGAAAAACTGTTTTTT.

V and J are TRBV6-6 and TRBJ1-5; D uncertain. Germline CDR1 MNHNY, CDR2 SVGAGI (reference sequence). The CDR3 length is 11 residues. Trimming removed 6 bases at V and 5 bases at J, with 5 bases between. The CDR3 DNA sequence: TGTGCCAGCAGCCCAGATCAGCCCCAGCATTTT. Translated: CASSPDQPQHF.

The rearrangement uses TRBV18 and TRBJ1-1; D is possibly TRBD1 (5 bases). The CDR3 spans 13 residues. Trimming stripped 4 bases from V and 5 bases from J, with 11 bases between. The germline gives CDR1 KGHSH, CDR2 LQKENI. CDR3 loop: CASSRIGDTEAFF. Written as DNA, the CDR3 is TGTGCCAGCTCACGGATAGGGGATACTGAAGCTTTCTTT.